This T cell receptor beta chain was sequenced in a study of T-cell reconstitution after alpha-beta-depleted transplantation in children. Unique molecular identifiers tagged the TCRbeta library. MiXCR, applied by TCRdb to the PCR reads, yields one record per CDR3 protein. The sample includes 780,000 or so distinct CDR3 sequences, around 17% of them seen just once. The CDR3 consists of 15 residues. The germline V gene has CDR1 LNHNV and CDR2 YYDKDF (reference sequence). V was shortened by 0 bases and J by 0 bases, with 8 bases between the two germline ends. This clonotype was seen a handful of times. The chain has TRBV15 and TRBJ1-1, with D uncertain. The TCR was taken from a male patient younger than 18 who had a stem cell transplant for acute lymphoblastic leukemia, so the T cells may come from the graft donor. Specimen: PBMCs, mostly from graft donor cells, collected 360 days after TCRalphabeta/CD19-depleted stem cell transplant. Here the CDR3 DNA reads TGTGCCACCAGCAGAGATCTTGGAATGAACACTGAAGCTTTCTTT. Protein: CATSRDLGMNTEAFF.